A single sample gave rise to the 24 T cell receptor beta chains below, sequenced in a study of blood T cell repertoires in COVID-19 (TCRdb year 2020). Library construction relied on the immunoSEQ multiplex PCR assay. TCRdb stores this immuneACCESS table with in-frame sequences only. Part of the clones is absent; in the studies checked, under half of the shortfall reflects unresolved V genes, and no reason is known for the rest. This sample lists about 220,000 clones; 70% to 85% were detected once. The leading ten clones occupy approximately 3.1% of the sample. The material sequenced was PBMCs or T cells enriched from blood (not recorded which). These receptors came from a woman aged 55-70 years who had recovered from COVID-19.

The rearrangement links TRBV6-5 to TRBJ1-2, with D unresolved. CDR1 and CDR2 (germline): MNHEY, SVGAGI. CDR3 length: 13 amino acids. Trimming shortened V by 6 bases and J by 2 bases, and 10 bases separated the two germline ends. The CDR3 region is CASSLSSNYGYTF. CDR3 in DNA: TGTGCCAGCAGCCTCTCGAGCAACTATGGCTACACCTTC.

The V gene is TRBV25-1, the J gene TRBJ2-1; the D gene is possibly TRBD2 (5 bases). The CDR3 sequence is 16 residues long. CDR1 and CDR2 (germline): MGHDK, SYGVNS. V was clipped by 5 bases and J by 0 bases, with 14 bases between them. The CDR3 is CASSRSGTSSYNEQFF. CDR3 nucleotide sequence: TGTGCCAGCAGTCGGAGCGGCACGAGCTCCTACAATGAGCAGTTCTTC.

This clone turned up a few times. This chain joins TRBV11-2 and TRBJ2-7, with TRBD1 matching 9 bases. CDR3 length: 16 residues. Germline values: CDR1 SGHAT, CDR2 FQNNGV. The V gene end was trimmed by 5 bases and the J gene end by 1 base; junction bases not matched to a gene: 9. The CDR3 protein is CASSPPSTGGSYEQYF. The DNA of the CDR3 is TGTGCCAGCAGCCCTCCGTCGACAGGGGGATCCTACGAGCAGTACTTC.

CDR3 region: CASGSGTSIYNEQFF. DNA of the CDR3: TGTGCTAGTGGTTCGGGGACTAGCATTTACAATGAGCAGTTCTTC. This chain joins TRBV12-5 and TRBJ2-1; 9 positions agree with TRBD2. Per germline, CDR1 LGHNT and CDR2 FRNRAP. This CDR3 has 15 amino acids. Trimming took 4 bases from V and 4 from J; bases not matched to a gene: 5.

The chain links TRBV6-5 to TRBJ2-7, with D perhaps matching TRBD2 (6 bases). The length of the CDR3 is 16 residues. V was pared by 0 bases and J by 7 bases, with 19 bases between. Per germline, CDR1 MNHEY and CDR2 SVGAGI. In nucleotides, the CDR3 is TGTGCCAGCAGTTACTCGACGGGACTGTGGATCCGGGAGCAGTACTTC. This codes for CASSYSTGLWIREQYF.

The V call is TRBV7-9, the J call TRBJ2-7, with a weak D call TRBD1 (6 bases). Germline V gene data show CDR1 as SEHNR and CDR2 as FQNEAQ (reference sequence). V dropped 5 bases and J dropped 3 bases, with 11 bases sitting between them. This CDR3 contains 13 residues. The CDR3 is CASSDGTYYEQYF. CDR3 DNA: TGTGCCAGCAGCGACGGGACATACTACGAGCAGTACTTC.

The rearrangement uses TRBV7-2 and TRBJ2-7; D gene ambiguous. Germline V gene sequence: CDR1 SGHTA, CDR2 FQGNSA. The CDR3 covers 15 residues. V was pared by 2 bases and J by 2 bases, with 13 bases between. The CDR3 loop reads CASSLQAGGTYEQYF. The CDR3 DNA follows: TGTGCCAGCAGCTTACAGGCCGGTGGTACCTACGAGCAGTACTTC.

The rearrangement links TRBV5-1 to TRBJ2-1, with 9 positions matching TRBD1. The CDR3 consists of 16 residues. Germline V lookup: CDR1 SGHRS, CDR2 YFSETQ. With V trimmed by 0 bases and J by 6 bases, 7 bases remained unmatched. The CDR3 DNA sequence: TGCGCCAGCAGCTTGGGAGGACAGGGGATTATCAATGAGCAGTTCTTC. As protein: CASSLGGQGIINEQFF.

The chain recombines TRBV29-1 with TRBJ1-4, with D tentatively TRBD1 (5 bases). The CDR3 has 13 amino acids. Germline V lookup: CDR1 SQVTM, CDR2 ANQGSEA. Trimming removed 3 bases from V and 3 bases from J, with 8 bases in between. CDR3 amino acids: CSVEGTSNEKLFF. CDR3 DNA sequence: TGCAGCGTTGAGGGGACTTCTAATGAAAAACTGTTTTTT.

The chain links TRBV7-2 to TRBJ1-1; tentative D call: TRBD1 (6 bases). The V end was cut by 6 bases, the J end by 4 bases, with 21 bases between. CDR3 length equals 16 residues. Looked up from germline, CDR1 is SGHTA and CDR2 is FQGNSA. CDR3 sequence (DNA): TGTGCCAGCAGTTCAAAGCTCCGAAACAGGGTCACTGAAGCTTTCTTT. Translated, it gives CASSSKLRNRVTEAFF.

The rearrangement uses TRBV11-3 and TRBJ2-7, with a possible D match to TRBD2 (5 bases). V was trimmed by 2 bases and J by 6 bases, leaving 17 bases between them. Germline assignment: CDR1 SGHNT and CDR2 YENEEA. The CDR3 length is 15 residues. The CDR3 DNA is TGTGCCAGCAGCTTAAGAAGCGGCGGTACGGCCGAGCAGTACTTC. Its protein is CASSLRSGGTAEQYF.

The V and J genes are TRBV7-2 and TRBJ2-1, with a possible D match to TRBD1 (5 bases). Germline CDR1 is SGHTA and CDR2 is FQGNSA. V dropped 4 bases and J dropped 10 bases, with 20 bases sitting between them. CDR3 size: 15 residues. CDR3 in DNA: TGTGCCAGCAGCTACCCGTCTGGGCAGGGTCACGAGCAGTTCTTC. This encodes CASSYPSGQGHEQFF. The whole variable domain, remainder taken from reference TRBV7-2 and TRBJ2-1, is GAGVSQSPSNKVTEKGKDVELRCDPISGHTALYWYRQSLGQGLEFLIYFQGNSAPDKSGLPSDRFSAERTGGSVSTLTIQRTQQEDSAVYLCASSYPSGQGHEQFFGPGTRLTVL.

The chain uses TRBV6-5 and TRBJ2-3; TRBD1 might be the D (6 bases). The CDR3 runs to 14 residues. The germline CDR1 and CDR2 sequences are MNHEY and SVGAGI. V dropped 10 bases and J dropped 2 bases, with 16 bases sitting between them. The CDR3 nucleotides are TGTGCCACCAGGTCCGGACAGAACACAGATACGCAGTATTTT. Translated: CATRSGQNTDTQYF.

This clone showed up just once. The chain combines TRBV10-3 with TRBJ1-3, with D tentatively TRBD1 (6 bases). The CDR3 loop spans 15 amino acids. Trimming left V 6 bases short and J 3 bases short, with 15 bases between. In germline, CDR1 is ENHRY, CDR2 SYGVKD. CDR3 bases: TGTGCCATCAGCTCGGGGGGCTCTAGTGGAAACACCATATATTTT. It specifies CAISSGGSSGNTIYF.

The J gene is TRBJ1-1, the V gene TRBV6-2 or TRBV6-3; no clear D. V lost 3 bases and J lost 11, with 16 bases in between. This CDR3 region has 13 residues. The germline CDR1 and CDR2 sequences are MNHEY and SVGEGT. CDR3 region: CASSYLGLGDAFF. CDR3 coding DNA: TGTGCCAGCAGTTATCTGGGCCTCGGCGACGCTTTCTTT.

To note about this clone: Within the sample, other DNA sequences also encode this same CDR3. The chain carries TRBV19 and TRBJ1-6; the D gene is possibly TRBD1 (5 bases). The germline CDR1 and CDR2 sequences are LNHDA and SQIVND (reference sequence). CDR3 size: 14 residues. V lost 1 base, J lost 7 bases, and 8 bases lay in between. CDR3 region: CASSIAGGNSPLHF. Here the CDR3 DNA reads TGTGCCAGTAGTATAGCGGGGGGGAATTCACCCCTCCACTTT.

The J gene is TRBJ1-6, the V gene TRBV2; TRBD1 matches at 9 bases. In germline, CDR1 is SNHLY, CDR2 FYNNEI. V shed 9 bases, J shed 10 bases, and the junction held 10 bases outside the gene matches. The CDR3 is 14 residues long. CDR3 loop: CARNSGQGNSPLHF. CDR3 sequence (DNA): TGTGCCAGAAATTCGGGACAGGGTAACTCACCCCTCCACTTT.

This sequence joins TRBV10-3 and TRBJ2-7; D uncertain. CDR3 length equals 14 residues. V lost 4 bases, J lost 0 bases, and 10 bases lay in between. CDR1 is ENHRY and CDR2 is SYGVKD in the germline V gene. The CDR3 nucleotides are TGTGCCATCAGTGCCGATGGCGGCTCCTACGAGCAGTACTTC. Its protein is CAISADGGSYEQYF.

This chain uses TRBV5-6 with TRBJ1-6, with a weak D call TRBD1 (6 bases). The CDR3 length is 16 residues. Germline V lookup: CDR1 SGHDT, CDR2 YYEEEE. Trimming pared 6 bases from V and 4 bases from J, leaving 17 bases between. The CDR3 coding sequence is TGTGCCAGCAATCCCGGGACAAGCGCTTATAATTCACCCCTCCACTTT. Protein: CASNPGTSAYNSPLHF.

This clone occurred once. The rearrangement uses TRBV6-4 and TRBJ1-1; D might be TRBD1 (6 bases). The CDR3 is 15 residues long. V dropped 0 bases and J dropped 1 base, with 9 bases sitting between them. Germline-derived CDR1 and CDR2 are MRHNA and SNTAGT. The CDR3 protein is CASSDSGTSNTEAFF. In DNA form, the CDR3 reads TGTGCCAGCAGTGACTCCGGGACATCGAACACTGAAGCTTTCTTT.

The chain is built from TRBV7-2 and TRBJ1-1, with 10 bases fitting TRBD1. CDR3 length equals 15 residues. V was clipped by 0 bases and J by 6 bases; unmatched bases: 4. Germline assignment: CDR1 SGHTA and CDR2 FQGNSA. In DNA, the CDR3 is TGTGCCAGCAGCTTAGCGGGACAGGGGTTCTCTGAAGCTTTCTTT. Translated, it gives CASSLAGQGFSEAFF. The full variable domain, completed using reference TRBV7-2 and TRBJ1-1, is GAGVSQSPSNKVTEKGKDVELRCDPISGHTALYWYRQSLGQGLEFLIYFQGNSAPDKSGLPSDRFSAERTGGSVSTLTIQRTQQEDSAVYLCASSLAGQGFSEAFFGQGTRLTVV.

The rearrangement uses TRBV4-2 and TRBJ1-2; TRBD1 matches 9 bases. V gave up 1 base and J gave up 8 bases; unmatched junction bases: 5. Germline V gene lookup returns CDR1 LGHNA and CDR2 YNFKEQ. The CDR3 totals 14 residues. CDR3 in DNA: TGTGCCAGCAGCCAAGGATGGACAGGGGAGGGCTACACCTTC. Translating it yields CASSQGWTGEGYTF.

The CDR3, as DNA: TGTGCCACCAGCCGGGGCGGGGGAATGAACACTGAAGCTTTCTTT. Its translation: CATSRGGGMNTEAFF. V and J are TRBV15 and TRBJ1-1, with TRBD1 as a possible D gene (5 bases). Germline CDR1 is LNHNV and CDR2 is YYDKDF (reference sequence). V gave up 5 bases and J gave up 0 bases, with 13 bases separating them. This CDR3 spans 15 amino acids.

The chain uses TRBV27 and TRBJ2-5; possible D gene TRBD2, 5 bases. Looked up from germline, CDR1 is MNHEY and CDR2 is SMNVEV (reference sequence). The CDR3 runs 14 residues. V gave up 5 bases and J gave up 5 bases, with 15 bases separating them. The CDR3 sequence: CASSPRALGETQYF. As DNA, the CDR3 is TGTGCCAGCAGTCCGAGGGCCTTGGGGGAGACCCAGTACTTC.